These 10 T cell receptor beta chains share one sample of origin, sequenced in a study of blood T cell repertoires in COVID-19. Profiled with immunoSEQ multiplex PCR; TCRdb holds only in-frame clones, not every one. The table lists roughly 150,000 clones, 80% to 85% of them singletons. The sequencing input was peripheral blood. The receptors were sampled from a man in his 70s with active or convalescent COVID-19.

V gene TRBV6-5 combines with J gene TRBJ1-5; the D is unclear. CDR1 is MNHEY, CDR2 SVGAGI, per germline. V was shortened by 0 bases and J by 11 bases, with 14 bases between the two germline ends. The CDR3 loop spans 14 amino acids. DNA for the CDR3: TGTGCCAGCAGTTACTCTTTTTCCGTTGAGGCCCAGCATTTT. It encodes CASSYSFSVEAQHF.

This clone was detected once. This chain joins TRBV19 and TRBJ2-2, with a tentative D call TRBD2 (6 bases). The ends were cut back, 1 base at V and 0 bases at J, with 12 bases in the middle. The CDR3 is 17 amino acids. Germline V lookup: CDR1 LNHDA, CDR2 SQIVND (reference sequence). The CDR3 sequence: CASSIASGGTNTGELFF. CDR3 nucleotide sequence: TGTGCCAGTAGTATAGCGTCAGGAGGGACGAACACCGGGGAGCTGTTTTTT.

The chain combines TRBV6-5 with TRBJ2-7, with D tentatively TRBD2 (6 bases). The CDR3 runs to 15 residues. V lost 6 bases and J 3 bases, leaving 18 bases between the germline ends. Germline CDR1 reads MNHEY; CDR2 reads SVGAGI. The CDR3 DNA reads as TGTGCCAGCAGGGATCCGGGACTGGGGGACTACGAGCAGTACTTC. Protein: CASRDPGLGDYEQYF.

The genes are TRBV7-2 and TRBJ1-5, with D unresolved. CDR1 is SGHTA and CDR2 is FQGNSA in the germline V gene. This CDR3 is 14 amino acids long. The V end was cut by 4 bases, the J end by 5 bases, with 12 bases between. CDR3 in DNA: TGTGCCAGCAGCTCAGTCGGGAAGGATCAGCCCCAGCATTTT. This sequence encodes CASSSVGKDQPQHF.

The J gene is TRBJ2-5, the V gene TRBV5-4; 10 bases map to TRBD2. The CDR3 length is 17 residues. V was clipped by 3 bases and J by 4 bases; unmatched bases: 12. Germline V gives CDR1 SGHNT, CDR2 YYREEE (reference sequence). The CDR3 nucleotides are TGTGCCAGCAGCTCGAAGGCTAGCGGGGGCCTTAGAGAGACCCAGTACTTC. This translates into CASSSKASGGLRETQYF.

This clone has just a few counts. The chain uses TRBV19 and TRBJ2-2; 8 bases are a match to TRBD1. CDR1 is LNHDA and CDR2 is SQIVND in the germline V gene (reference sequence). The CDR3 consists of 17 residues. V gave up 3 bases and J gave up 1 base; unmatched junction bases: 7. CDR3 in DNA: TGTGCCAGTAGTATTTCCCCGGGACAGGTGAACACCGGGGAGCTGTTTTTT. Translating it yields CASSISPGQVNTGELFF.

CDR3 protein: CASSYSRDRYEQYF. As DNA, the CDR3 is TGTGCCAGCAGTTATAGTAGGGACAGGTACGAGCAGTACTTC. V is TRBV6-5 and J is TRBJ2-7, with 8 nucleotides matching TRBD1. The J segment lost 4 bases and the V segment lost 3 bases, leaving 5 bases of the junction unmatched. CDR3 length equals 14 residues. Germline CDR1 and CDR2: MNHEY and SVGAGI.

This clone was detected only once. The gene calls are TRBV5-5 and TRBJ1-2, with no clear D. CDR1 and CDR2 from the germline V gene are SGHKS and YYEKEE (reference sequence). The CDR3 extends over 13 amino acids. Trimming took 2 bases from V and 2 from J, leaving 7 bases between them. The CDR3 DNA reads TGTGCCAGCAGCTTTCTGGCAAACTATGGCTACACCTTC. Amino acids: CASSFLANYGYTF.

J is TRBJ1-2 and V is TRBV5-3, with D perhaps TRBD1 (6 bases). TRBV5-3 is assigned to the ORF class and has an uncertain function. There are 17 residues in the CDR3. Trimming removed 2 bases from V and 7 bases from J, with 24 bases in between. DNA for the CDR3: TGTGCCAGAAGCTTTTCGGGGGGGCCATATTTTTCAAGTGGCTACACCTTC. This sequence encodes CARSFSGGPYFSSGYTF.

The V gene is TRBV18, the J gene TRBJ1-4, with D perhaps matching TRBD1 (5 bases). This CDR3 spans 15 amino acids. V lost 6 bases, J lost 8 bases, and 19 bases lay in between. CDR1 and CDR2 from the germline V gene are KGHSH and LQKENI. The CDR3, as DNA: TGTGCCAGCTCCCCGGATCAGGGCGTAAGGGAAAAACTGTTTTTT. Translated: CASSPDQGVREKLFF.